One and the same sample provided the 18 T cell receptor beta chains below, sequenced in a study of T cell repertoires in cytomegalovirus infection. These receptors' antigens are unknown. MiXCR was run by TCRdb on the reads, yielding one entry per CDR3 protein. Of about 500,000 distinct CDR3 sequences listed, 30% to 35% are singletons. The specimen was cultured PBMCs, collected from culture after CMV antigen stimulation. The receptors derive from a human donor in good health (CMV status not recorded). Some clones in this sample may be carry-over from other donors' samples.

J is TRBJ2-7 and V is TRBV7-2; 12 bases map to TRBD2. The CDR3 runs to 17 residues. V gave up 2 bases and J gave up 2 bases; unmatched junction bases: 7. The V gene's germline CDR1 is SGHTA and CDR2 FQGNSA. CDR3 DNA: TGTGCCAGCAGCTTAAGCCTAGCGGGAGGGACCCCCTACGAGCAGTACTTC. Its translation: CASSLSLAGGTPYEQYF. The full variable domain, its missing parts supplied by reference TRBV7-2 and TRBJ2-7, is GAGVSQSPSNKVTEKGKDVELRCDPISGHTALYWYRQSLGQGLEFLIYFQGNSAPDKSGLPSDRFSAERTGGSVSTLTIQRTQQEDSAVYLCASSLSLAGGTPYEQYFGPGTRLTVT.

This clonotype has more than one count but fewer than ten. The rearrangement joins TRBV6-1 to TRBJ1-5, with 7 bases fitting TRBD1. Germline CDR1 and CDR2: MNHNS and SASEGT. The CDR3 sequence is 14 residues long. V was pared by 6 bases and J by 4 bases, with 6 bases of the junction left unmatched. CDR3 nucleotide sequence: TGTGCCAGCAGAGCTTTACAGGGGAATCAGCCCCAGCATTTT. Residues: CASRALQGNQPQHF.

This clonotype was found a few times. The chain recombines TRBV3-1 with TRBJ2-2; D not resolved. The ends were cut back, 1 base at V and 7 bases at J, with 7 bases in the middle. CDR1 and CDR2 from the germline V gene are LGHDT and YNNKEL (reference sequence). This CDR3 region has 13 residues. CDR3 bases: TGTGCCAGCAGCCAAGCACGAGGCGGGGAGCTGTTTTTT. Protein product: CASSQARGGELFF.

J is TRBJ1-1 and V is TRBV19, with D possibly matching TRBD1 (5 bases). CDR1 and CDR2 from the germline V gene are LNHDA and SQIVND (reference sequence). The CDR3 length is 13 residues. Trimming cost V 7 bases and J 3 bases, with 12 bases left between them. The CDR3 region is CASNKRGDTEAFF. For the CDR3, the DNA is TGTGCCAGTAATAAGCGGGGGGACACTGAAGCTTTCTTT.

The V gene is TRBV27, the J gene TRBJ2-6; no clear D. This CDR3 region has 14 residues. Germline values: CDR1 MNHEY, CDR2 SMNVEV (reference sequence). V lost 11 bases and J 0 bases, leaving 11 bases between the germline ends. The CDR3 DNA is TGTGCCTCCGGGCGGACCTCTGGGGCCAACGTCCTGACTTTC. It yields the protein CASGRTSGANVLTF.

This clonotype was counted between two and nine times. The chain combines TRBV7-8 with TRBJ2-1, with a tentative D call TRBD2 (6 bases). The CDR3 has 14 residues. The germline V and J ends were trimmed by 3 bases and 4 bases, with 10 bases remaining between them. Per the germline V gene, CDR1 is SGHVS and CDR2 is FQNEAQ. CDR3 in DNA: TGTGCCAGCAGCTTCGGGACTTATTACAATGAGCAGTTCTTC. Encoded protein: CASSFGTYYNEQFF.

This chain links TRBV24-1 with TRBJ2-2, with 11 bases lining up with TRBD1. V shed 4 bases, J shed 1 base, and the junction held 10 bases outside the gene matches. Germline CDR1 KGHDR, CDR2 SFDVKD. The CDR3 is made up of 19 amino acids. CDR3 region: CATSDTLGGQGVNTGELFF. The CDR3 coding sequence is TGTGCCACCAGTGACACTTTGGGGGGACAGGGGGTGAACACCGGGGAGCTGTTTTTT.

This chain connects TRBV20-1 to TRBJ2-5, with 12 bases aligning to TRBD1. Trimming cost V 6 bases and J 5 bases; bases outside gene matches: 7. Per germline, CDR1 DFQATT and CDR2 SNEGSKA (reference sequence). The CDR3 totals 14 residues. In DNA form, the CDR3 reads TGCAGTGCCGTCGGGACAGGGGGCAGGGAGACCCAGTACTTC. Its protein product is CSAVGTGGRETQYF.

This clonotype was observed a handful of times. The chain couples TRBV7-2 to TRBJ2-3; D is perhaps TRBD1 (5 bases). The CDR3 runs 15 residues. The V end was cut by 7 bases, the J end by 0 bases, with 14 bases between. Germline V gene data show CDR1 as SGHTA and CDR2 as FQGNSA. CDR3 loop: CASKDRRQSTDTQYF. CDR3 nucleotides: TGTGCCAGCAAAGATCGGAGACAGAGCACAGATACGCAGTATTTT.

This clonotype has only a few counts. V usage is TRBV27 and J usage is TRBJ1-5; no clear D. CDR1 is MNHEY and CDR2 is SMNVEV in the germline V gene (reference sequence). The V end was cut by 0 bases, the J end by 7 bases, with 13 bases between. The CDR3 consists of 15 residues. CDR3 in DNA: TGTGCCAGCAGTTTATCGGTTGAGGAATCACAGCCCCAGCATTTT. It specifies CASSLSVEESQPQHF.

The CDR3 spells CASRRLLSSYNEQFF. The CDR3 nucleotides are TGTGCCAGCAGACGACTCTTGAGCTCCTACAATGAGCAGTTCTTC. V gene TRBV12-3 or TRBV12-4 combines with J gene TRBJ2-1; D is undetermined. Trimming removed 6 bases from V and 0 bases from J, with 12 bases in between. The CDR3 contains 15 residues.

This clonotype was counted many times. The chain links TRBV7-2 to TRBJ1-2; TRBD1 might be the D (5 bases). V lost 5 bases to trimming and J lost 4 bases, with 14 bases between them. The CDR3 is 14 amino acids. Germline CDR1 reads SGHTA; CDR2 reads FQGNSA. The CDR3 is CASSTLRQIYGYTF. The CDR3 DNA follows: TGTGCCAGCAGCACACTCCGACAGATCTATGGCTACACCTTC.

The J gene is TRBJ1-5, the V gene TRBV10-3; D is unresolved. V lost 0 bases, J lost 3 bases, and 6 bases lay in between. Germline V gene data show CDR1 as ENHRY and CDR2 as SYGVKD. This CDR3 is 14 amino acids long. The CDR3 bases are TGTGCCATCAGTGAGTCGCACTCCAATCAGCCCCAGCATTTT. It specifies CAISESHSNQPQHF.

This sequence joins TRBV4-3 and TRBJ1-4; 7 positions match TRBD1. V shed 4 bases, J shed 5 bases, and the junction held 7 bases outside the gene matches. The CDR3 is made up of 15 amino acids. The germline CDR1 and CDR2 sequences are LGHNA and YSLEER. The CDR3 DNA follows: TGCGCCAGCAGCCGTCCCGGGACAGACAATGAAAAACTGTTTTTT. Amino acids: CASSRPGTDNEKLFF.

The chain is built from TRBV7-2 and TRBJ1-3; no clear D gene. Per germline, CDR1 SGHTA and CDR2 FQGNSA. The CDR3 is made up of 15 amino acids. V gave up 5 bases and J gave up 0 bases, with 11 bases separating them. CDR3 DNA sequence: TGTGCCAGCAGCCCCCTGCTGAGCTCTGGAAACACCATATATTTT. The encoded protein is CASSPLLSSGNTIYF.

This clonotype was detected only a few times. The V call is TRBV6-1, the J call TRBJ2-7; D is unclear. Trimming took off 7 bases at V and 3 bases at J, with 19 bases between the two ends. The germline V gene encodes CDR1 MNHNS and CDR2 SASEGT. CDR3 size: 15 residues. The CDR3: CASTRRVPLGYEQYF. CDR3 bases: TGTGCCAGCACCCGCCGGGTCCCGCTGGGCTACGAGCAGTACTTC.

This chain connects TRBV10-2 to TRBJ2-2; D call uncertain. V was clipped by 4 bases and J by 1 base, with 10 bases between them. The CDR3 contains 15 residues. CDR1 and CDR2 from the germline V gene are WSHSY and SAAADI. The CDR3 sequence: CASSVIRLNTGELFF. DNA of the CDR3: TGCGCCAGCAGTGTCATAAGGTTGAACACCGGGGAGCTGTTTTTT.

This clonotype came up a few times. The rearrangement joins TRBV28 to TRBJ2-2; 9 nucleotides agree with TRBD1. With V trimmed by 1 base and J by 7 bases, 4 bases remained unmatched. The V gene's germline CDR1 is MDHEN and CDR2 SYDVKM. This CDR3 contains 15 residues. CDR3 region: CASSLSDRGDGELFF. CDR3 nucleotides: TGTGCCAGCAGTTTATCGGACAGGGGTGACGGGGAGCTGTTTTTT.